These T cell receptor beta chains were read from a single sample in a study of blood T cell repertoires in COVID-19. Using immunoSEQ multiplex PCR, the repertoire was profiled, and TCRdb retains in-frame clones only, with some absent. This sample has 110,000 to 150,000 clones; about 87% occur once, and the top ten carry around 1.7%. Specimen: peripheral blood. These receptors originate from a woman in her fifties or sixties with acute or convalescent COVID-19. The CDR3 runs from the conserved cysteine through the conserved F or W. The D gene is left open where the match is weak. Clone size, where shown, is once, few, many, or a class for clones that have expanded.

V gene: TRBV7-2
J gene: TRBJ1-2
clone size: few
D gene: -
CDR3 DNA: TGTGCCAGCAGCCAACCCATCCCGACAGGTGGAACCAACACCTTC
CDR3 protein: CASSQPIPTGGTNTF

V gene: TRBV18
J gene: TRBJ1-2
clone size: -
D gene: -
CDR3 DNA: TGTGCCAGCTCAGTTTCAGGGGTAGACTATGGCTACACCTTC
CDR3 protein: CASSVSGVDYGYTF

V gene: TRBV20-1
J gene: TRBJ1-2
clone size: -
D gene: -
CDR3 DNA: TGCAGTGCTAGTCCTGGGGACACCCGCTATGGCTACACCTTC
CDR3 protein: CSASPGDTRYGYTF

V gene: TRBV15
J gene: TRBJ1-1
clone size: few
D gene: TRBD1
CDR3 DNA: TGTGCCACCAGCGACAGGGGGGGAACTGAAGCTTTCTTT
CDR3 protein: CATSDRGGTEAFF

V gene: TRBV3-1/TRBV3-2
J gene: TRBJ2-1
clone size: -
D gene: TRBD2
CDR3 DNA: TGTGCCAGCAGCCAGACCCCCCTAGCGGGCCCCTATTTCTTC
CDR3 protein: CASSQTPLAGPYFF

V gene: TRBV5-8
J gene: TRBJ2-5
clone size: -
D gene: -
CDR3 DNA: TGTGCCAGCAGCTTGGTCGGACAGCCTGGGGCCCAGTACTTC
CDR3 protein: CASSLVGQPGAQYF

V gene: TRBV6-1
J gene: TRBJ2-3
clone size: few
D gene: -
CDR3 DNA: TGTGCCAGCAGTGATTTGGGTAGCCCCACAGATACGCAGTATTTT
CDR3 protein: CASSDLGSPTDTQYF

V gene: TRBV6-4
J gene: TRBJ2-3
clone size: -
D gene: -
CDR3 DNA: TGTGCCAGCAGTGACGGCGGATTAAGCACAGATACGCAGTATTTT
CDR3 protein: CASSDGGLSTDTQYF

V gene: TRBV9
J gene: TRBJ1-2
clone size: -
D gene: -
CDR3 DNA: TGTGCCAGCAGCATGCAACAGGGAGCCGCTTATGGCTACACCTTC
CDR3 protein: CASSMQQGAAYGYTF

V gene: TRBV4-2
J gene: TRBJ1-2
clone size: -
D gene: TRBD1
CDR3 DNA: TGTGCCAGCAGCCAATCAGGGGGTCTTGGCTACACCTTC
CDR3 protein: CASSQSGGLGYTF

V gene: TRBV18
J gene: TRBJ2-3
clone size: once
D gene: -
CDR3 DNA: TGTGCCAGCTCGCCGAGCAATGCAGATACGCAGTATTTT
CDR3 protein: CASSPSNADTQYF

V gene: TRBV19
J gene: TRBJ1-5
clone size: medium-sized
D gene: -
CDR3 DNA: TGTGCCAGTAGTGAGGGCCCTTATCAGCCCCAGCATTTT
CDR3 protein: CASSEGPYQPQHF

V gene: TRBV4-1
J gene: TRBJ2-1
clone size: -
D gene: -
CDR3 DNA: TGCGCCAGCAGCCAAGACCGGACAGACTCCTACAATGAGCAGTTCTTC
CDR3 protein: CASSQDRTDSYNEQFF

V gene: TRBV6-1
J gene: TRBJ2-5
clone size: -
D gene: -
CDR3 DNA: TGTGCCAGCAGTGATTCACTTGCGGAGACCCAGTACTTC
CDR3 protein: CASSDSLAETQYF

V gene: TRBV5-1
J gene: TRBJ1-6
clone size: -
D gene: TRBD1
CDR3 DNA: TGCGCCAGCAGCCCCGACAGGGGGGATTCACCCCTCCACTTT
CDR3 protein: CASSPDRGDSPLHF

V gene: TRBV5-1
J gene: TRBJ2-1
clone size: -
D gene: TRBD1
CDR3 DNA: TGCGCCAGCAGCCTAATCGGGACAGGGGCGGATGAGCAGTTCTTC
CDR3 protein: CASSLIGTGADEQFF

V gene: TRBV28
J gene: TRBJ1-1
clone size: -
D gene: -
CDR3 DNA: TGTGCCAGCAGGATAGGGGGGGGTACTGAAGCTTTCTTT
CDR3 protein: CASRIGGGTEAFF

V gene: TRBV7-9
J gene: TRBJ1-6
clone size: -
D gene: -
CDR3 DNA: TGTGCCAGCAGCTTACGTAGCTATAATTCACCCCTCCACTTT
CDR3 protein: CASSLRSYNSPLHF

V gene: TRBV5-4
J gene: TRBJ2-7
clone size: -
D gene: TRBD2
CDR3 DNA: TGTGCCAGCAGCTTGTATATTACCGGGACTAGAGGCGAGCAGTACTTC
CDR3 protein: CASSLYITGTRGEQYF

V gene: TRBV6-5
J gene: TRBJ1-1
clone size: once
D gene: -
CDR3 DNA: TGTGCCAGCAACTTCTTCCAGGTTCTTACGGATGAAGCTTTCTTT
CDR3 protein: CASNFFQVLTDEAFF

V gene: TRBV28
J gene: TRBJ2-1
clone size: -
D gene: TRBD2
CDR3 DNA: TGTGCCAGCAGTTTACCGCGGGGGGGCCGGGACAATGAGCAGTTCTTC
CDR3 protein: CASSLPRGGRDNEQFF

V gene: TRBV15
J gene: TRBJ2-2
clone size: -
D gene: TRBD1
CDR3 DNA: TGTGCCACCAGATGGGACAGGAACACCGGGGAGCTGTTTTTT
CDR3 protein: CATRWDRNTGELFF

V gene: TRBV5-4
J gene: TRBJ2-7
clone size: -
D gene: TRBD2
CDR3 DNA: TGTGCCAGCAGCTCGTCCGGGACTAGCTCCTACGAGCAGTACTTC
CDR3 protein: CASSSSGTSSYEQYF

V gene: TRBV6-1
J gene: TRBJ2-3
clone size: -
D gene: -
CDR3 DNA: TGTGCCAGCAATCAAGCCTCACTACTAGCTGCACAAGATACGCAGTATTTT
CDR3 protein: CASNQASLLAAQDTQYF

V gene: TRBV7-9
J gene: TRBJ1-4
clone size: -
D gene: -
CDR3 DNA: TGTGCCAGCAGCCGACGGGGCGGGGACGTTAGGGAAAAACTGTTTTTT
CDR3 protein: CASSRRGGDVREKLFF

V gene: TRBV5-1
J gene: TRBJ2-1
clone size: -
D gene: -
CDR3 DNA: TGCGCCAGCAGCTTGGTCGGGGCCTACAATGAGCAGTTCTTC
CDR3 protein: CASSLVGAYNEQFF

V gene: TRBV11-3
J gene: TRBJ2-1
clone size: -
D gene: -
CDR3 DNA: TGTGCCAGCAGCTTACATGTGGTAGATGAGCAGTTCTTC
CDR3 protein: CASSLHVVDEQFF

V gene: TRBV7-4
J gene: TRBJ1-4
clone size: -
D gene: -
CDR3 DNA: TGTGCCAGCAGGTCCCAAGGGGCGGCTAATGAAAAACTGTTTTTT
CDR3 protein: CASRSQGAANEKLFF

V gene: TRBV9
J gene: TRBJ2-1
clone size: -
D gene: TRBD2
CDR3 DNA: TGTGCCAGCAGCGTGACTAGCGGATTCTACAATGAGCAGTTCTTC
CDR3 protein: CASSVTSGFYNEQFF

V gene: TRBV6-5
J gene: TRBJ1-1
clone size: -
D gene: -
CDR3 DNA: TGTGCCAGCAGTTCGTTCACTGAAGCTTTCTTT
CDR3 protein: CASSSFTEAFF

V gene: TRBV19
J gene: TRBJ1-5
clone size: once
D gene: -
CDR3 DNA: TGTGCCAGTAGTCGAGTCGACACGTATAGCAATCAGCCCCAGCATTTT
CDR3 protein: CASSRVDTYSNQPQHF

V gene: TRBV7-9
J gene: TRBJ2-7
clone size: -
D gene: TRBD1
CDR3 DNA: TGTGCCAGCCACAGGGGCTACGAGCAGTACTTC
CDR3 protein: CASHRGYEQYF

V gene: TRBV28
J gene: TRBJ1-1
clone size: few
D gene: -
CDR3 DNA: TGTGCCAGCAGTTTACGGTACGAGGGAAACACTGAAGCTTTCTTT
CDR3 protein: CASSLRYEGNTEAFF

V gene: TRBV28
J gene: TRBJ1-2
clone size: -
D gene: -
CDR3 DNA: TGTGCCAGCAGTTTTGAGTTGGATGGCTACACCTTC
CDR3 protein: CASSFELDGYTF

V gene: TRBV12-5
J gene: TRBJ2-2
clone size: -
D gene: TRBD2
CDR3 DNA: TGTGCTAGTGGTCCTCGTGCGGGAGGCACCGGGGAGCTGTTTTTT
CDR3 protein: CASGPRAGGTGELFF

V gene: TRBV11-3
J gene: TRBJ2-2
clone size: -
D gene: TRBD1
CDR3 DNA: TGTGCCAGCAGCTACGCCTTTGGACAGGGGGGGACCGGGGAGCTGTTTTTT
CDR3 protein: CASSYAFGQGGTGELFF

V gene: TRBV18
J gene: TRBJ2-6
clone size: -
D gene: TRBD1
CDR3 DNA: TGTGCCAGCTCACCACAACAGGGGACCGGGGCCAACGTCCTGACTTTC
CDR3 protein: CASSPQQGTGANVLTF

V gene: TRBV21-1
J gene: TRBJ1-2
clone size: -
D gene: -
CDR3 DNA: TGTGCCAGCCGCTACAGGGGGCTCAACTATGGCTACACCTTC
CDR3 protein: CASRYRGLNYGYTF

V gene: TRBV7-2
J gene: TRBJ1-1
clone size: once
D gene: -
CDR3 DNA: TGTGCCAGCAGCGCCTCCTCAGGGGTCCGGGAAGCTTTCTTT
CDR3 protein: CASSASSGVREAFF

V gene: TRBV5-1
J gene: TRBJ2-5
clone size: once
D gene: TRBD2
CDR3 DNA: TGCGCCAGCAGATCTTATAGCGGGGGGAATCAAGAGACCCAGTACTTC
CDR3 protein: CASRSYSGGNQETQYF

V gene: TRBV5-1
J gene: TRBJ2-5
clone size: -
D gene: -
CDR3 DNA: TGCGCCAGCAGCTTGGCCAGGGCGCGAGAGACCCAGTACTTC
CDR3 protein: CASSLARARETQYF

V gene: TRBV19
J gene: TRBJ1-5
clone size: -
D gene: -
CDR3 DNA: TGTGCCAGTGGAAGGGCAGGGGAAGGAAATCAGCCCCAGCATTTT
CDR3 protein: CASGRAGEGNQPQHF

V gene: TRBV3-1/TRBV3-2
J gene: TRBJ2-1
clone size: -
D gene: -
CDR3 DNA: TGTGCCAGCAGCCAAGACAATGAGCAATTCTTC
CDR3 protein: CASSQDNEQFF

V gene: TRBV28
J gene: TRBJ2-1
clone size: -
D gene: TRBD1
CDR3 DNA: TGTGCCAGCAGTTTTTATTATTCGGGACAGGGGGGAAATGAGCAGTTCTTC
CDR3 protein: CASSFYYSGQGGNEQFF

V gene: TRBV4-1
J gene: TRBJ2-7
clone size: -
D gene: -
CDR3 DNA: TGCGCCAGCAGCCAAGACGGGTCGCCGCAGTACTTC
CDR3 protein: CASSQDGSPQYF

V gene: TRBV7-8
J gene: TRBJ1-1
clone size: -
D gene: -
CDR3 DNA: TGTGCCAGCAGCCGCCGGGTAGCTGAAGCTTTCTTT
CDR3 protein: CASSRRVAEAFF

V gene: TRBV9
J gene: TRBJ2-1
clone size: -
D gene: TRBD1
CDR3 DNA: TGTGCCAGCAGCCCAGGACAGGAGAGCTCCTACAATGAGCAGTTCTTC
CDR3 protein: CASSPGQESSYNEQFF

V gene: TRBV9
J gene: TRBJ2-5
clone size: -
D gene: -
CDR3 DNA: TGTGCCAGCAGCAGAGGGTCAGGAGAAGAGACCCAGTACTTC
CDR3 protein: CASSRGSGEETQYF

V gene: TRBV5-6
J gene: TRBJ1-1
clone size: -
D gene: TRBD1
CDR3 DNA: TGTGCCAGCAGCTTACGGACAGGGGAGAACACTGAAGCTTTCTTT
CDR3 protein: CASSLRTGENTEAFF

V gene: TRBV27
J gene: TRBJ1-4
clone size: -
D gene: -
CDR3 DNA: TGTGCCAGCAGTTTATTAGGGGCCAATGAAAAACTGTTTTTT
CDR3 protein: CASSLLGANEKLFF

V gene: TRBV5-1
J gene: TRBJ2-6
clone size: -
D gene: -
CDR3 DNA: TGCGCCAGCAGCCTGGGGGGGCGTCAGGGAACCCCATCTGGGGCCAACGTCCTGACTTTC
CDR3 protein: CASSLGGRQGTPSGANVLTF

V gene: TRBV7-9
J gene: TRBJ1-1
clone size: -
D gene: -
CDR3 DNA: TGTGCCAGCATGGGGCAAAACACTGAAGCTTTCTTT
CDR3 protein: CASMGQNTEAFF

V gene: TRBV12-2
J gene: TRBJ2-5
clone size: -
D gene: -
CDR3 DNA: TGTGCAAGTCGCTTAGGCAGGGACAGCGGCCCCCGGAAAGAGACCCAGTACTTC
CDR3 protein: CASRLGRDSGPRKETQYF

V gene: TRBV3-1/TRBV3-2
J gene: TRBJ1-2
clone size: -
D gene: TRBD1
CDR3 DNA: TGTGCCAGCAGTCAAACCGGGACAGGCCCCTATGGCTACACCTTC
CDR3 protein: CASSQTGTGPYGYTF

V gene: TRBV7-9
J gene: TRBJ1-2
clone size: -
D gene: TRBD1
CDR3 DNA: TGTGCCAGCAGCTTACCGACGGGACAGGGGAATGGCTACACCTTC
CDR3 protein: CASSLPTGQGNGYTF

V gene: TRBV5-4
J gene: TRBJ1-1
clone size: -
D gene: TRBD1
CDR3 DNA: TGTGCCAGCAGCCCCCCCGGGACAGGGGCGACTGAAGCTTTCTTT
CDR3 protein: CASSPPGTGATEAFF

V gene: TRBV3-1/TRBV3-2
J gene: TRBJ1-1
clone size: few
D gene: -
CDR3 DNA: TGTGCCAGCAGCTCAAGGGGGGGCGAATACACTGAAGCTTTCTTT
CDR3 protein: CASSSRGGEYTEAFF

V gene: TRBV7-9
J gene: TRBJ1-5
clone size: -
D gene: TRBD1
CDR3 DNA: TGTGCCAGCAGCCAAACAGGGGATCATCAGCCCCAGCATTTT
CDR3 protein: CASSQTGDHQPQHF

V gene: TRBV6-5
J gene: TRBJ1-1
clone size: few
D gene: -
CDR3 DNA: TGTGCCAGCAGCCCACCACAGGGATTAAAAACTGAAGCTTTCTTT
CDR3 protein: CASSPPQGLKTEAFF

V gene: TRBV30
J gene: TRBJ2-1
clone size: few
D gene: TRBD1
CDR3 DNA: TGTGCCTGGAGTGCCGACAGGGGCCCCTACAATGAGCAGTTCTTC
CDR3 protein: CAWSADRGPYNEQFF